This T cell receptor beta chain originates from a study of blood T cell repertoires in COVID-19. About the research overall: Samples of COVID-19 (acute and convalescent) were obtained from the United States, Italy and Spain. In each case, the material was cDNA or gDNA derived from T cells, B-cell-depleted T cells, or PBMCs.

Germline V CDR1 and CDR2: ENHRY, SYGVKD. This CDR3 has 15 amino acids. V was pared by 3 bases and J by 3 bases, with 14 bases between. Per the study methods: Estimation of nucleated cell counts relied on the amplification of reference gene primers. Sequenced by immunoSEQ multiplex PCR; TCRdb stores in-frame clones only, minus some. Clone size and the V and J calls come from that table; the DNA yielded D and trimming. The repertoire holds some 150,000 clones, with approximately 89% as singletons. This chain connects TRBV10-3 to TRBJ1-2; D unresolved. Sequenced input: peripheral blood. This receptor was obtained from a human donor in a cohort sampled during active COVID-19. CDR3 DNA sequence: TGTGCCATCAGTGACTCCCGGGAGAAATACTATGGCTACACCTTC. Its protein product is CAISDSREKYYGYTF.